This T cell receptor (beta chain) was recovered during a study of cytomegalovirus exposure and HLA in healthy donors. Broader study findings: In a later analysis, at a false discovery rate of 0.05, approximately 15,000 TCR beta sequences matched HLA alleles. Later on, an analysis showed TCR association rates differing by HLA locus, with DRB1 the most and HLA-C the fewest. Most TCR sequences were seen very rarely across donors, but some public TCRs occurred in many.

Note on this clone: Its antigen remains unknown.

The CDR3 extends over 15 amino acids. Trimming cost V 6 bases and J 1 base, with 16 bases left between them. CDR1 SGDLS and CDR2 YYNGEE come from the germline V gene. 13 Jbeta primers and 60 Vbeta primers were used for the PCR. The repertoire was sequenced with immunoSEQ multiplex PCR; TCRdb's copy has only in-frame clones and lacks some. The table lists 85,000 to 95,000 clones, under 80% of them singletons. The TCR was taken from a man aged 25 to 40 in good health and CMV-seropositive. The material sequenced was PBMCs. The V call is TRBV9, the J call TRBJ1-2; possibly TRBD1 for D (5 bases). CDR3 coding DNA: TGTGCCAGCAATTTTAGGGACGGGGGTAACTATGGCTACACCTTC. This encodes CASNFRDGGNYGYTF.